This paragraph covers one T cell receptor (beta chain) sequence. Antigen: not known. This sample was taken from a study of response to subunit inactivated influenza vaccine. Regarding the study as a whole: Authors suggested seasonal influenza vaccinations each recruit few new T cells.

The CDR3 spans 15 residues. Germline V gene sequence: CDR1 SGDLS, CDR2 YYNGEE. Trimming cost V 2 bases and J 5 bases, with 13 bases left between them. One entry per CDR3 protein results from TCRdb running MiXCR on the RT-PCR reads. Of about 530,000 distinct CDR3 sequences in the sample, roughly 10% were seen once. The TCR originated in a man aged 45-65 years who received an inactivated influenza vaccine. This sample comprised PBMCs from blood, obtained on the day of vaccination. This sequence joins TRBV9 and TRBJ2-2, with a weak D call TRBD2 (6 bases). CDR3 nucleotide sequence: TGTGCCAGCAGCGTGGGTAGCGGCGGAACCGGGGAGCTGTTTTTT. Amino acids: CASSVGSGGTGELFF. Together with reference TRBV9 and TRBJ2-2, the CDR3 gives the full variable domain: DSGVTQTPKHLITATGQRVTLRCSPRSGDLSVYWYQQSLDQGLQFLIQYYNGEERAKGNILERFSAQQFPDLHSELNLSSLELGDSALYFCASSVGSGGTGELFFGEGSRLTVL.